The rows below give T cell receptor beta chains drawn from one sample of a study of control samples from healthy donors and cancer patients. Assay used: immunoSEQ multiplex PCR; TCRdb lists only in-frame clones, some missing. Counted here are roughly 90,000 clones, roughly nine tenths occurring once; the ten biggest clones make up 8.5% to 10%. Sample: PBMCs. The source of these receptors is a woman between 50 and 59 years old with colorectal cancer. Both conserved end residues are part of each CDR3. D genes are given only for firm matches. Clone size is stated in some rows and not others, as once, few, many or a class when expanded.

j_call | v_call | d_call | clone_size | cdr3_nt | cdr3_aa
TRBJ1-6 | TRBV6-5 | NA | few | TGTGCCAGCAGGGAGGACAGTAATTCACCCCTCCACTTT | CASREDSNSPLHF
TRBJ1-1 | TRBV7-2 | NA | NA | TGTGCCAGCAGCACCCCAAACATGAACACTGAAGCTTTCTTT | CASSTPNMNTEAFF
TRBJ1-5 | TRBV18 | TRBD1 | NA | TGTGCCAGCTCATCCGGACAGGGGAAAAATCAGCCCCAGCATTTT | CASSSGQGKNQPQHF
TRBJ2-5 | TRBV19 | NA | once | TGTGCCACCAATCGGGGCCCCGAAGGGACCCAGTACTTC | CATNRGPEGTQYF
TRBJ2-3 | TRBV6-4 | NA | once | TGTGCCAGCAGTGGTGGCCCAGGGGCAGATACGCAGTATTTT | CASSGGPGADTQYF
TRBJ1-2 | TRBV7-9 | TRBD1 | NA | TGTGCCAGCAGCCCCGAGGGGGCCTTTAGTGGCTACACCTTC | CASSPEGAFSGYTF
TRBJ1-6 | TRBV27 | NA | few | TGTGCCAGCAACTCACTTCGGACAGTAAATAATTCACCCCTCCACTTT | CASNSLRTVNNSPLHF
TRBJ2-5 | TRBV7-2 | TRBD2 | NA | TGTGCCAGCAGCTTAGTAACTAGCGGGGGTCCAGAGGGGACCCAGTACTTC | CASSLVTSGGPEGTQYF
TRBJ1-4 | TRBV4-3 | TRBD1 | NA | TGCGCCAGCAGCCCGGACAGGGTTAATGAAAAACTGTTTTTT | CASSPDRVNEKLFF
TRBJ2-1 | TRBV9 | NA | NA | TGTGCCAGCAGCGTAGGGGTCACAGGGTATCCGGACAATGAGCAGTTCTTC | CASSVGVTGYPDNEQFF
TRBJ1-4 | TRBV19 | NA | NA | TGTGCCAGTAGTAATCTCAGGGGAACTAATGAAAAACTGTTTTTT | CASSNLRGTNEKLFF
TRBJ2-3 | TRBV23-1 | NA | NA | TGCGCCAGCAGTATCAGACCCACTGCCACAGATACGCAGTATTTT | CASSIRPTATDTQYF
TRBJ2-2 | TRBV5-5 | NA | NA | TGTGCCAGCAGCCTGTTGGCAACCCGGGAGCTGTTTTTT | CASSLLATRELFF
TRBJ2-3 | TRBV18 | NA | NA | TGTGCCAGCTCCCTTACTAGAACAGATACGCAGTATTTT | CASSLTRTDTQYF
TRBJ1-1 | TRBV18 | NA | NA | TGTGCCAGCTCATGGGCCGAGGACACTGAAGCTTTCTTT | CASSWAEDTEAFF
TRBJ1-1 | TRBV5-6 | NA | NA | TGTGCCAGCAGCTTGGAGGTAGTAAACACTGAAGCTTTCTTT | CASSLEVVNTEAFF
TRBJ1-6 | TRBV5-5 | NA | NA | TGTGCCAGCACCCTGTTAGGAATTGGATCACCCCTCCACTTT | CASTLLGIGSPLHF
TRBJ1-2 | TRBV6-2/TRBV6-3 | NA | NA | TGTGCCAGCAGCCTCCAGAGTGGAGTTGGGGGCTACACCTTC | CASSLQSGVGGYTF
TRBJ1-2 | TRBV5-1 | TRBD1 | once | TGCGCCAGCAGCTACGGACAGGGACCAGATGGCTACACCTTC | CASSYGQGPDGYTF
TRBJ2-5 | TRBV27 | TRBD2 | NA | TGTGCCAGCAGTTTCCTAGCGGGGGGGCTGGAGACCCAGTACTTC | CASSFLAGGLETQYF
TRBJ2-1 | TRBV7-9 | TRBD1 | NA | TGTGCCAGCAGCCCCCCCGACAGGGGTTTTTACAATGAGCAGTTCTTC | CASSPPDRGFYNEQFF
TRBJ2-1 | TRBV5-1 | NA | NA | TGCGCCAGCAGCTTGTATCCGGGACAAAACAATGAGCAGTTCTTC | CASSLYPGQNNEQFF
TRBJ1-1 | TRBV12-5 | NA | NA | TGTGCTAGTGGTTTGGGGGGGAGCGCTGAAGCTTTCTTT | CASGLGGSAEAFF
TRBJ1-6 | TRBV11-2 | NA | once | TGTGCCAGCAGCCCAATTAGCCGCCGTTCGGCCTCGGGAGCTTCACCCCTCCACTTT | CASSPISRRSASGASPLHF
TRBJ1-2 | TRBV7-9 | NA | NA | TGTGCCAGCAGCCCGACTATAGGAAGAAGCTATGGCTACACCTTC | CASSPTIGRSYGYTF
TRBJ1-1 | TRBV28 | NA | NA | TGTGCCAGCAGGAAAGCCCAGGGACATGGGGCTGAAGCTTTCTTT | CASRKAQGHGAEAFF
TRBJ1-3 | TRBV3-1/TRBV3-2 | NA | few | TGTGCCAGCAGCCTAAGGGTCCTTGGAAACACCATATATTTT | CASSLRVLGNTIYF
TRBJ1-2 | TRBV24-1 | TRBD1 | NA | TGTGCCACCAGTATGGGACAGTACTATGGCTACACCTTC | CATSMGQYYGYTF
TRBJ1-2 | TRBV5-8 | TRBD1 | NA | TGTGCCAGCAGCATACGTGGGGACAGGGACTATGGCTACACCTTC | CASSIRGDRDYGYTF
TRBJ2-5 | TRBV24-1 | TRBD2 | NA | TGTGCCACCAGTGATTTGACTAGCGGGCAGACCCAGTACTTC | CATSDLTSGQTQYF
TRBJ1-1 | TRBV12-3/TRBV12-4 | NA | NA | TGTGCCAGCAGTTTAACTGATTCCCAGCAAGCTTTCTTT | CASSLTDSQQAFF
TRBJ2-3 | TRBV20-1 | TRBD2 | NA | TGCAGTGCTAGTGCTGCGGGGGAGGGTACGCAGTATTTT | CSASAAGEGTQYF
TRBJ1-1 | TRBV6-5 | NA | NA | TGTGCCAGCAGTTACTCGGGCGGCGGGCTGAACACTGAAGCTTTCTTT | CASSYSGGGLNTEAFF
TRBJ1-2 | TRBV7-9 | NA | NA | TGTGCCAGCAGCTTCGGGGTCTATGGCTACACCTTC | CASSFGVYGYTF
TRBJ2-1 | TRBV2 | TRBD2 | NA | TGTGCCAGCAAGGGGGATAGCGGGGGCCACAATGAGCAGTTCTTC | CASKGDSGGHNEQFF
TRBJ2-5 | TRBV3-1/TRBV3-2 | NA | NA | TGTGCCAGCAGCTCGGGGGGCCTCGGAGAGACCCAGTACTTC | CASSSGGLGETQYF
TRBJ1-1 | TRBV4-1 | NA | NA | TGCGCCAGCAGCCAAGTCTCTCTTCCAGGGGAGGAGAACACTGAAGCTTTCTTT | CASSQVSLPGEENTEAFF
TRBJ2-3 | TRBV19 | NA | NA | TGTGCCAGTAGTACTCGGACAGGCACAGATACGCAGTATTTT | CASSTRTGTDTQYF
TRBJ2-6 | TRBV10-3 | NA | NA | TGTGCCACTGGGAGTGTGCCCGGGGCCAACGTCCTGACTTTC | CATGSVPGANVLTF
TRBJ2-1 | TRBV11-1 | NA | once | TGTGCCAGCAGCTTAGTGGATGAGCAGTTCTTC | CASSLVDEQFF
TRBJ2-5 | TRBV3-1/TRBV3-2 | NA | NA | TGTGCCAGCAGCCAAGAATACGGGGGTCAAGAGACCCAGTACTTC | CASSQEYGGQETQYF
TRBJ1-2 | TRBV28 | NA | NA | TGTGCCAGCAGTCTTCTAAACCCCTATGGCTACACCTTC | CASSLLNPYGYTF
TRBJ2-2 | TRBV19 | TRBD1 | NA | TGTGCCAGTAGTAACCCGGGACAGGGGATTTCTGGGGAGCTGTTTTTT | CASSNPGQGISGELFF
TRBJ2-3 | TRBV13 | NA | NA | TGTGCCAGCAGCTTAGTAGTGGGGGGCGGGCATGACACAGATACGCAGTATTTT | CASSLVVGGGHDTDTQYF
TRBJ1-5 | TRBV2 | NA | few | TGTGCCAGCCGGACAGTTGGAGGCAATCAGCCCCAGCATTTT | CASRTVGGNQPQHF
TRBJ2-3 | TRBV6-2/TRBV6-3 | TRBD1 | NA | TGTGCCAGCAGTTACACCCAAGACAGGGCTGCTAGCACAGATACGCAGTATTTT | CASSYTQDRAASTDTQYF
TRBJ2-2 | TRBV6-5 | TRBD1 | NA | TGTGCCAGCAGCGACGGGACAGCGAACACCGGGGAGCTGTTTTTT | CASSDGTANTGELFF
TRBJ1-5 | TRBV27 | NA | NA | TGTGCCAGCAGGGACAGTAATAGCAATCAGCCCCAGCATTTT | CASRDSNSNQPQHF
TRBJ2-1 | TRBV27 | TRBD2 | NA | TGTGCCAGCAGTTTCTCCGGGACTAGCGGGGCTCGTGATGAGCAGTTCTTC | CASSFSGTSGARDEQFF
TRBJ2-3 | TRBV24-1 | TRBD2 | NA | TGTGCCACCAGTGTTGGCGGGGGATTGACAGATACGCAGTATTTT | CATSVGGGLTDTQYF
TRBJ1-2 | TRBV30 | NA | NA | TGTGCCTGGAGTGCAACAACAGGGTTGGGTGGCTACACCTTC | CAWSATTGLGGYTF
TRBJ2-2 | TRBV6-5 | NA | NA | TGTGCCAGCAGTTTGGGGGCCAGCACCGGGGAGCTGTTTTTT | CASSLGASTGELFF
TRBJ1-3 | TRBV30 | TRBD1 | NA | TGTGCCAGACAGGGTTTGGGAAACACCATATATTTT | CARQGLGNTIYF
TRBJ1-3 | TRBV4-1 | NA | NA | TGCGCCAGCAGCCAAGCTTCGACAGGAGCTGGAAACACCATATATTTT | CASSQASTGAGNTIYF